This T cell receptor (beta chain) was obtained from a study of T cell repertoires in cytomegalovirus infection. At the level of the study: A matching HLA type, together with CMV infection, was signaled by public TCR beta signatures.

This CDR3 comprises 18 residues. V dropped 0 bases and J dropped 0 bases, with 15 bases sitting between them. Germline assignment: CDR1 MGHRA and CDR2 YSYEKL. Findings and limits, study-wide: CMV-specific HLA-C-restricted TCR beta clonotypes dominated the ex vivo response.

This clonotype was picked up a small number of times. Its antigen is not known. MiXCR, run by TCRdb on the reads, gives a single entry per CDR3 protein. The top ten hold 9.5% to 15% of the sample, which has fewer than 950,000 distinct CDR3 sequences, 32% seen once. The receptor was isolated from a human donor in good health (CMV status not recorded). Some clones in this sample may be carry-over from other donors' samples. The chain is built from TRBV4-1 and TRBJ2-1; D not resolved. The sequences come from cultured CD8+ T cells from PBMCs, collected from culture after CMV antigen stimulation. CDR3 in DNA: TGCGCCAGCAGCCAAGATTCCCCTGGAACAGCCTCCTACAATGAGCAGTTCTTC. Translating it yields CASSQDSPGTASYNEQFF.